This section outlines one T cell receptor (beta chain) sequence together with its context. Its target is unknown. The CDR3 loop spans 17 amino acids. In germline, CDR1 is SEHNR, CDR2 FQNEAQ (reference sequence). J was trimmed by 3 bases and V by 5 bases; bases with no gene match: 12. Deep level was the assay's run setting. The data were produced by immunoSEQ multiplex PCR, yet TCRdb's version contains in-frame clones alone and is incomplete. The sample contains 800,000 to 950,000 clones, roughly 96% of which appear only once. CD45RO negativity and positive selection for CCR7 defined naive CD8 cells, a population that excluded terminally differentiated effector memory CD45RA+ cells. These data come from a study of shared clonotypes between healthy human individuals. Findings of the study overall: Naive subsets generally exceeded memory subsets in estimated richness.

The chain joins TRBV7-9 to TRBJ1-1; 10 bases line up with TRBD1. This TCR was sampled from a man between 25 and 39 years old in good health. What was sequenced was naive CD8+ T cells sorted from blood. CDR3 loop: CASSHPTGGLIDTEAFF. CDR3 nucleotide sequence: TGTGCCAGCAGCCATCCGACAGGGGGCTTGATCGACACTGAAGCTTTCTTT.